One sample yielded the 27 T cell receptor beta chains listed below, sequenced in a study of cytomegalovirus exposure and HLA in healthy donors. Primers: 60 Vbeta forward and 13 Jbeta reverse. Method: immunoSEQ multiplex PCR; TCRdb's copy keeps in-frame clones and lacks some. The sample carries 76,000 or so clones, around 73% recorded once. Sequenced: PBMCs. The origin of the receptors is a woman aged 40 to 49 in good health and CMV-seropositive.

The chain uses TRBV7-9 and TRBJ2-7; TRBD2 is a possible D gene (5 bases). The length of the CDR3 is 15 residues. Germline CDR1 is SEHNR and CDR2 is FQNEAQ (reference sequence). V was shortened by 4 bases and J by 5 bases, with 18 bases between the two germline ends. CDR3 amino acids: CASSSGSGRRNEQYF. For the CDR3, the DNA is TGTGCCAGCAGCTCCGGGTCGGGTAGGAGGAACGAGCAGTACTTC.

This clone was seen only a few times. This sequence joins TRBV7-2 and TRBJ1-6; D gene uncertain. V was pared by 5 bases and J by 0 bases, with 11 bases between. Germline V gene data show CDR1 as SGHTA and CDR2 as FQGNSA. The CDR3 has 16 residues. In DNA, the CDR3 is TGTGCCAGCAGCCACCCCGGGAGCTCCTATAATTCACCCCTCCACTTT. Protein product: CASSHPGSSYNSPLHF.

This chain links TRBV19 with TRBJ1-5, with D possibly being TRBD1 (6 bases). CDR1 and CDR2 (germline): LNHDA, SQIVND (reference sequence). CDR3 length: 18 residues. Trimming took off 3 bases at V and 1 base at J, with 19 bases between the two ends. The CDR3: CASSIRDRFMGSNQPQHF. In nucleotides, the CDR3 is TGTGCCAGTAGTATCCGAGACAGGTTTATGGGGAGCAATCAGCCCCAGCATTTT. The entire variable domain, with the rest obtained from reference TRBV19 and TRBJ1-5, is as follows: DGGITQSPKYLFRKEGQNVTLSCEQNLNHDAMYWYRQDPGQGLRLIYYSQIVNDFQKGDIAEGYSVSREKKESFPLTVTSAQKNPTAFYLCASSIRDRFMGSNQPQHFGDGTRLSIL.

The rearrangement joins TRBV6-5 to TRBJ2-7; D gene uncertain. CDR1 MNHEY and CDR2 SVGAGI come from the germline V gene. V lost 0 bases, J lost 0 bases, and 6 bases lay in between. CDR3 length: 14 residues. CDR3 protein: CASSYSASSYEQYF. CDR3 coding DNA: TGTGCCAGCAGTTACTCGGCCAGCTCCTACGAGCAGTACTTC.

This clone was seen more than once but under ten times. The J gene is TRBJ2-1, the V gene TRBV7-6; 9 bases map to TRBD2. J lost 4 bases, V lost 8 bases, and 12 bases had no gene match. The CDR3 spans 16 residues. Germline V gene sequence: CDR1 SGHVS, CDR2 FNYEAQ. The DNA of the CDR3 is TGTGCCAGCGCGGAGGGTGGCGGGGGGGCATACAATGAGCAGTTCTTC. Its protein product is CASAEGGGGAYNEQFF.

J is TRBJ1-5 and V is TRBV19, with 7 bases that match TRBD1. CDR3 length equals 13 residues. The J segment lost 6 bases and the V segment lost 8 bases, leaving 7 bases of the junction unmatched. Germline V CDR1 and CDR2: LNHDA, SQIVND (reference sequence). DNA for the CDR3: TGTGCCAGTCAAGACAGGGTTGCTCAGCCCCAGCATTTT. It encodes CASQDRVAQPQHF.

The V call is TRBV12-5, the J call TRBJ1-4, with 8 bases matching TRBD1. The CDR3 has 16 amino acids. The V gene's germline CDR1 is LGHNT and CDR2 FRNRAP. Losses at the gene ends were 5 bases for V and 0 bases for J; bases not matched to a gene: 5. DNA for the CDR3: TGTGCTAGTGGTAAGGACAGGGTTGCAACTAATGAAAAACTGTTTTTT. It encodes CASGKDRVATNEKLFF.

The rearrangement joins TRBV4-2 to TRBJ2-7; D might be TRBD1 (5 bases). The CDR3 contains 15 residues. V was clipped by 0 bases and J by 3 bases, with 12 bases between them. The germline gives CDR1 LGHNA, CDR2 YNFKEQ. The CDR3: CASSQDPSGNYEQYF. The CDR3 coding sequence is TGTGCCAGCAGCCAAGATCCGTCAGGGAACTACGAGCAGTACTTC.

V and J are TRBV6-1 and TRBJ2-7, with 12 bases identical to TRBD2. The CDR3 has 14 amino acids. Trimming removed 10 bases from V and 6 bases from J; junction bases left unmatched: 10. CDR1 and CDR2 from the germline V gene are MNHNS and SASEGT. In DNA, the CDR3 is TGTGCCACCAGCCCTAGCGGGGGGGCTCGCGAGCAGTACTTC. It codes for CATSPSGGAREQYF.

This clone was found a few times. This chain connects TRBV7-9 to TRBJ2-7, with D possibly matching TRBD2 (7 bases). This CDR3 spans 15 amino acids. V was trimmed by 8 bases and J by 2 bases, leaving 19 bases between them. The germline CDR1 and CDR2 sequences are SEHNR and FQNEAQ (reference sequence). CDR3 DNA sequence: TGTGCCAGCGGCCTTAGGGGGGGCGTCCCCTACGAGCAGTACTTC. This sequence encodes CASGLRGGVPYEQYF. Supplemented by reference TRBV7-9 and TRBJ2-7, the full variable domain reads DTGVSQNPRHKITKRGQNVTFRCDPISEHNRLYWYRQTLGQGPEFLTYFQNEAQLEKSRLLSDRFSAERPKGSFSTLEIQRTEQGDSAMYLCASGLRGGVPYEQYFGPGTRLTVT.

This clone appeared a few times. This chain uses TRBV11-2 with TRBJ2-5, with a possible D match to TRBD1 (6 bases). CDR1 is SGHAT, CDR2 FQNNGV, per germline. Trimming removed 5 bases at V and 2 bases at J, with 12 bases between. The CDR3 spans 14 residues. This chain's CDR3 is CASSADSPQETQYF. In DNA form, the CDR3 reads TGTGCCAGCAGCGCGGACAGTCCTCAAGAGACCCAGTACTTC.

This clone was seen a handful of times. The CDR3 DNA reads as TGTGCCAGCAGTTTGGGACAGCTCAATGAGCAGTTCTTC. Residues: CASSLGQLNEQFF. The gene calls are TRBV28 and TRBJ2-1, with TRBD1 identical over 7 bases. V shed 3 bases and J 6 bases; nucleotides not matched to a gene: 2. Germline CDR1 is MDHEN and CDR2 is SYDVKM. This CDR3 is built from 13 residues.

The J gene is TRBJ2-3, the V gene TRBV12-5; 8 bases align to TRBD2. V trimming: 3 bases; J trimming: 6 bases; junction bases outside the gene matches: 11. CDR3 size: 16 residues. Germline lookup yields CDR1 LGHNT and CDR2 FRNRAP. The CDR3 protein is CASGFPGRGGRDTQYF. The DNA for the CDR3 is TGTGCTAGTGGTTTCCCGGGTCGGGGGGGAAGGGATACGCAGTATTTT. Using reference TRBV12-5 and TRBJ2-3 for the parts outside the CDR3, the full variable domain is DARVTQTPRHKVTEMGQEVTMRCQPILGHNTVFWYRQTMMQGLELLAYFRNRAPLDDSGMPKDRFSAEMPDATLATLKIQPSEPRDSAVYFCASGFPGRGGRDTQYFGPGTRLTVL.

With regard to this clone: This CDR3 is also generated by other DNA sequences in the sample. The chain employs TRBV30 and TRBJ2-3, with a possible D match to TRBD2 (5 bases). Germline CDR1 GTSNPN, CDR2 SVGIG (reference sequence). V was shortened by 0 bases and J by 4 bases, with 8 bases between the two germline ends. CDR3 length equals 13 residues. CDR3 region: CAWSVRRADTQYF. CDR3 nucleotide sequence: TGTGCCTGGAGTGTACGGCGGGCAGATACGCAGTATTTT.

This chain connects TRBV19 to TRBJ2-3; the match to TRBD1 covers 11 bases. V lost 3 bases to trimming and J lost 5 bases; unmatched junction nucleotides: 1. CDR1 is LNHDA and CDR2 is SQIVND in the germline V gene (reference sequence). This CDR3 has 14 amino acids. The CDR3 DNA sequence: TGTGCCAGTAGTATGGGGACAGGGGGAGATACGCAGTATTTT. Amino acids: CASSMGTGGDTQYF.

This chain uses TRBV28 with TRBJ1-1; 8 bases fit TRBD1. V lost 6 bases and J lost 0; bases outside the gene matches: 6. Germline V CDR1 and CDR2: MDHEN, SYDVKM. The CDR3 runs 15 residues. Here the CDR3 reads CASSPQGVMNTEAFF. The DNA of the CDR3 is TGTGCCAGCAGCCCACAGGGGGTGATGAACACTGAAGCTTTCTTT.

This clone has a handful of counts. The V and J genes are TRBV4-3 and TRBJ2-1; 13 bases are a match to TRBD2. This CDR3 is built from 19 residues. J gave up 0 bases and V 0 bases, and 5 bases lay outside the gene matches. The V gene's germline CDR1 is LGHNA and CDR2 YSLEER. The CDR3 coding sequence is TGCGCCAGCAGCCAAGATCGGGGGACTAGCGGGGTCTCCTACAATGAGCAGTTCTTC. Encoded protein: CASSQDRGTSGVSYNEQFF.

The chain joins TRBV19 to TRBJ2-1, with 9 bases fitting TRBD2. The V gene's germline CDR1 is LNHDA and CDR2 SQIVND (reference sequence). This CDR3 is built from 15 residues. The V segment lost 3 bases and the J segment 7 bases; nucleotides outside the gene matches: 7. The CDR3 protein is CASSISGTSRNEQFF. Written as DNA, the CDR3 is TGTGCCAGTAGTATTTCCGGGACTAGCAGGAATGAGCAGTTCTTC.

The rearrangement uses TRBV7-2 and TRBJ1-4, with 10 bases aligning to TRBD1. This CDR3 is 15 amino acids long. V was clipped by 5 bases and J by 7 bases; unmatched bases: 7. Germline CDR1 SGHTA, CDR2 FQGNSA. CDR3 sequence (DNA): TGTGCCAGCAGCCTAGGGGGGACAGGGGTTGAAAAACTGTTTTTT. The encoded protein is CASSLGGTGVEKLFF.

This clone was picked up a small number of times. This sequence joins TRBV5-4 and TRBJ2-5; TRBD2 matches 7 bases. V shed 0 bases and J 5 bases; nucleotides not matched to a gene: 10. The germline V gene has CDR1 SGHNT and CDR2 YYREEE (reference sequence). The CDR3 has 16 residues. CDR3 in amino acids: CASSLAPGEGGETQYF. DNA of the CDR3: TGTGCCAGCAGCTTGGCCCCGGGGGAGGGCGGGGAGACCCAGTACTTC.

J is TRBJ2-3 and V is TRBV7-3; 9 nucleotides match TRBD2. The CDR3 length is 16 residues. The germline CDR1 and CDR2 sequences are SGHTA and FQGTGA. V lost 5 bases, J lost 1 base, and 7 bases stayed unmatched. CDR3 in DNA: TGTGCCAGCAGCCCGCAGGCTAGCGGGGGCACAGATACGCAGTATTTT. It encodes CASSPQASGGTDTQYF. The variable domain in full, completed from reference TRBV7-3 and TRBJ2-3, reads GAGVSQTPSNKVTEKGKYVELRCDPISGHTALYWYRQSLGQGPEFLIYFQGTGAADDSGLPNDRFFAVRPEGSVSTLKIQRTERGDSAVYLCASSPQASGGTDTQYFGPGTRLTVL.

The chain's CDR3 is CASSQSTGVPGYTF. The DNA of the CDR3 is TGTGCCAGCAGCCAATCGACAGGGGTTCCTGGCTACACCTTC. The gene calls are TRBV7-2 and TRBJ1-2, with 8 bases lining up with TRBD1. Losses at the gene ends were 5 bases for V and 7 bases for J; bases not matched to a gene: 9. Germline V gives CDR1 SGHTA, CDR2 FQGNSA. This CDR3 has 14 residues.

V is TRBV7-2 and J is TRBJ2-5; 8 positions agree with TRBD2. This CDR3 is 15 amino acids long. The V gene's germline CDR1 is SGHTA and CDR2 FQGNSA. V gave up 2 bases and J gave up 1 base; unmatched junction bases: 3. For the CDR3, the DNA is TGTGCCAGCAGCTTAAGAGCGGGGGCCCAAGAGACCCAGTACTTC. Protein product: CASSLRAGAQETQYF.

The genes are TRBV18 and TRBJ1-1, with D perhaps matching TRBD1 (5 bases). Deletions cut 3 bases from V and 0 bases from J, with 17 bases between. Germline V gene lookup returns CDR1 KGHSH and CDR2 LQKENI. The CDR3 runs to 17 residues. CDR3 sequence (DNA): TGTGCCAGCTCACCCGATCCACTTGGGGACTTGAACACTGAAGCTTTCTTT. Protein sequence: CASSPDPLGDLNTEAFF.

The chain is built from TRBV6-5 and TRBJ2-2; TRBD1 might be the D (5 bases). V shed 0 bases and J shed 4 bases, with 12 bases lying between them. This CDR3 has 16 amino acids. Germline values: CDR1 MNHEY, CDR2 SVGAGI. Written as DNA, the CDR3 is TGTGCCAGCAGTTACTCGATGGGGCGCGGCACCGGGGAGCTGTTTTTT. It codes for CASSYSMGRGTGELFF.

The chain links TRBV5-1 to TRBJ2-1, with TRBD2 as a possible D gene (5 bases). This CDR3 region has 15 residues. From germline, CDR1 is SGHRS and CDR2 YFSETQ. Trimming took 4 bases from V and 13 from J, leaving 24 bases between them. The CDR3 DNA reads TGCGCCAGCAGCGCATCGCCCTCAGGCCCCTCGGGACAGTTCTTC. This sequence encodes CASSASPSGPSGQFF.

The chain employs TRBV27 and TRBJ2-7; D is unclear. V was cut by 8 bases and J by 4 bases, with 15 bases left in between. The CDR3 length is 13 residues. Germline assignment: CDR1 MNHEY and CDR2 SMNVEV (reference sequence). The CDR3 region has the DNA TGTGCCAGCCGCCCGTCTTCACGGTACGAGCAGTACTTC. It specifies CASRPSSRYEQYF.